This T cell receptor beta chain was captured by sequencing in a study of shared clonotypes between healthy human individuals (dated by TCRdb to 2020 to 2021). About the full investigation: The cohort included a few men and two women between 18 and 49 years of age. To estimate repertoire size and how much clonotype sharing occurs between individuals, the study deeply sequenced the blood TCR repertoires of about five healthy adults. To increase sequencing depth and limit assay-specific biases, different laboratories used diverse techniques to prepare libraries and sequence TCR repertoires. Between about 0.8 and 9 billion PBMCs per donor were obtained by leukapheresis. Overall study outcomes, separate from this receptor: Pairwise subsampling led to the expectation that sequencing depth would affect the degree of clonotype sharing among donors. Sampling was limited to blood, and TCR repertoires in tissue likely differ from TCR repertoires in blood. Because the study included a small number of donors, the genetic and exposure-history diversity represented was limited.

Counted from cysteine to phenylalanine, this CDR3 has 13 amino acids. The only DNA kept is the CDR3, 39 bases in frame from the first base. The germline V gene yields MNHNS for CDR1 and SASEGT for CDR2. V and J are truncated by 7 bases and 5 bases respectively, leaving an intervening sequence of 14 bases. Using the deep immunoSEQ assay, TCR CDR3 regions were amplified from genomic DNA by multiplex PCR. Genomic DNA extracted from each cell subset was distributed evenly over all wells of several immunoSEQ 96-well plates, and each plate served as one replicate. Each replicate PCR for unsorted PBMC received about 0.3 ug genomic DNA, equal to 25,000 to 30,000 T cell genomes. Genomic DNA from unsorted PBMC was sequenced over ten immunoSEQ deep assay plates. Purified libraries were measured with a Qubit 3.0 fluorometer, size-checked on a Bioanalyzer 2100, and measured again with the KAPA Library Quantification kit. Every immunoSEQ 96-well plate was sequenced on a dedicated single-read 150-cycle Illumina NextSeq 550 flow cell. Per the original workflow: Because the immunoSEQ output included only junctional sequences and no quality scores, the filtering could not be the same as the filtering used for full-length reads. To assign V/J genes and CDR3, sequences were annotated using PyIR, a Python wrapper for IgBLAST v1.9, with IMGT germline references. Any read was removed if the V/J assignment was weak (E-value above 1e-6), the CDR3 was missing, or the read contained stop codons, out-of-frame junctions, or ambiguous translated residues. V3J clonotypes were defined by identical inferred V gene, J gene, and CDR3 amino acid sequence. Percentage overlap between repertoires was calculated by dividing the number of shared unique clonotypes by the size of the smaller repertoire. Repertoire richness was assessed with RTK rarefaction, the Chao1 estimator, and Recon v2.1 estimates of unobserved clonotypes. In TCRdb, the immuneACCESS table is reduced to in-frame sequences with V and J assigned. These tables do not hold every clone; where another copy was compared, an unresolved V gene accounts for under half, and the others remain unexplained. The V and J calls and the clone size are those of that table, but D and trimming were determined from the DNA. This sample comprises 450,000 or so clones, 75% to 80% of them detected only once. The ten largest clones capture more than 10% of the sample.

Worth noting for this clone: It lacks a known antigen. Base-call qualities are not available, and no considerably larger clone is one nucleotide away.

The donors were healthy, HIV-negative adults who had no recently reported acute infections or vaccinations. All donors were Caucasian adults living in Nashville, Tennessee, USA. In the unsorted samples, 90 million or so PBMCs were counted, and genomic DNA was extracted using the QIAamp DNA Blood Mini kit. After blood collection by leukapheresis, PBMCs were isolated using Ficoll-Histopaque density gradient centrifugation and then cryopreserved in the vapor phase of liquid nitrogen. The specimen sequenced was PBMCs. The V gene is TRBV6-1 and the J gene is TRBJ2-5; tentative D gene TRBD2, with 6 bases matching. The clonotype originates from a woman aged 35 to 49 in good health. Some clones in this sample may be carry-over from other donors' samples. The nucleotide sequence reads TGTGCCAGCAAGAGGACTGGGGGGGAGACCCAGTACTTC. Translated, this is CASKRTGGETQYF.